This T cell receptor beta chain comes out of a study of neoadjuvant anti-PD-1 for oral cavity cancer. The CDR3 has 14 residues. Germline loops: CDR1 SGHDT, CDR2 YYEEEE. Germline trimming cut 3 bases from V and 3 bases from J; bases unmatched to any gene: 4. TCRdb's table, derived via immunoSEQ multiplex PCR, lists solely in-frame clones and lacks some. In the table there are more than 25,000 clones, around four fifths of which are singletons. The time point is: after neoadjuvant nivolumab, at surgical resection. Blood cells were analyzed directly, without culture or expansion. The rearrangement joins TRBV5-6 to TRBJ2-7; TRBD1 matches at 9 bases. Sequencing was performed on PBMCs, taken after nivolumab (anti-PD-1) treatment. This TCR was sampled from a person aged 35 to 85 with oral cavity squamous cell carcinoma. The DNA for the CDR3 is TGTGCCAGCAGCTCGGGACAGGGTTTCTACGAGCAGTACTTC. Its protein product is CASSSGQGFYEQYF.